Below, one T cell receptor beta chain is given with its context. The authors' processing: It was from reference gene primer amplification that nucleated cell counts were estimated. Repertoires were generated with immunoSEQ multiplex PCR, while TCRdb's copy carries only in-frame clones and drops some. That table furnishes V, J and clone size, whereas the DNA furnished D and trimming. The sample lists 69,000 or so clones; about 84% were seen once. These data come from a study of blood T cell repertoires in COVID-19. Across the whole study: From the United States, Italy and Spain came samples of acute and convalescent COVID-19.

V was cut by 1 base and J by 2 bases, with 11 bases left in between. This CDR3 has 15 amino acids. Germline CDR1 and CDR2: MNHNS and SASEGT. Sequenced material: peripheral blood. The clonotype comes from a man in his forties or fifties with COVID-19, enrolled during active disease. The chain employs TRBV6-1 and TRBJ1-1; weak D call: TRBD1 (6 bases). For the CDR3, the DNA is TGTGCCAGCAGTGAAGACAGGGCCGGTAACACTGAAGCTTTCTTT. Translation gives CASSEDRAGNTEAFF.